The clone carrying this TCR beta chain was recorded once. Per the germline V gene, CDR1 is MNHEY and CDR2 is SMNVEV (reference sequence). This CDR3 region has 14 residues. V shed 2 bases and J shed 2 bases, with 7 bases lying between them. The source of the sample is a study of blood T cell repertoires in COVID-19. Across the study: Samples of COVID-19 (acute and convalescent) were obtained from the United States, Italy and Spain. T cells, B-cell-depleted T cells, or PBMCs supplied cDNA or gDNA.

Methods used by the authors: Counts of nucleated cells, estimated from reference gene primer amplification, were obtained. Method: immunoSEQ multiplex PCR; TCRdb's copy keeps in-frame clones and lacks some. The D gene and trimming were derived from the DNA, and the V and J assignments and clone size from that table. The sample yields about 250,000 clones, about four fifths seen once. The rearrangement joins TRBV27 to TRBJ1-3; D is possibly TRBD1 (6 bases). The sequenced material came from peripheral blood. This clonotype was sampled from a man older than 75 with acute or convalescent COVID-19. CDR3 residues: CASSLNRAGNTIYF. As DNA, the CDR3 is TGTGCCAGCAGTTTAAACAGGGCTGGAAACACCATATATTTT.